This T cell receptor beta chain emerged from a study of a mutant IDH1 vaccine in newly diagnosed glioma. Across the whole study: Treated patients had a mean age of around 40 years and a sex split that was about 62% male and about 40% female.

The repertoire was sequenced with immunoSEQ multiplex PCR; TCRdb's copy has only in-frame clones and lacks some. The table lists some 48,000 clones, more than 65% of them singletons. The time point: week 35, safety follow-up. In the vaccine, a single dose held 300 ug of the mutant IDH1 20-mer peptide, along with topical imiquimod. For this clone: Antigen specificity is unknown.

CDR3 length: 12 residues. Germline V gene sequence: CDR1 SQVTM, CDR2 ANQGSEA. Trimming stripped 3 bases from V and 2 bases from J, with 7 bases between. This chain joins TRBV29-1 and TRBJ2-5; no firm D call. Sequenced here: PBMCs, sampled from a glioma patient whose treatment included an IDH1 peptide vaccine. This receptor was obtained from a man aged 40-50 years with glioma. The DNA for the CDR3 is TGCAGCGTTGAGGACCTGCAAGAGACCCAGTACTTC. Translating it yields CSVEDLQETQYF.